A selection of T cell receptor beta chains follows, all from one sample in a study of blood T cells in healthy people across ages. TCRdb processed the 5' RACE reads anew with MiXCR; each CDR3 protein has one entry. This sample carries some 1.7 million distinct CDR3 sequences, 25% to 30% of them seen once, and the ten largest clones take roughly 8.2%. The sample comprised blood. These TCRs come from a woman in her thirties in good health. Each CDR3 is given with its conserved first and last residue. A D gene is named only where the DNA matches it firmly. Not all rows give a size; the values are once, few, many and, for expanded clones, a class.

V gene: TRBV3-1
J gene: TRBJ1-6
D gene: -
clone size: few
CDR3 protein: CASTETVANSPLHF
CDR3 DNA: TGTGCCAGCACCGAGACAGTAGCTAATTCACCCCTCCACTTT

V gene: TRBV30
J gene: TRBJ2-2
D gene: TRBD1
clone size: -
CDR3 protein: CTWIGGQGLTGELFF
CDR3 DNA: TGTACCTGGATCGGGGGACAGGGTCTCACCGGGGAGCTGTTTTTT

V gene: TRBV5-5
J gene: TRBJ2-7
D gene: -
clone size: -
CDR3 protein: CASSLAGQGLREQYF
CDR3 DNA: TGTGCCAGCAGCTTGGCAGGGCAGGGCTTACGCGAGCAGTACTTC

V gene: TRBV7-9
J gene: TRBJ1-5
D gene: -
clone size: few
CDR3 protein: CASTKGLSGQPQHF
CDR3 DNA: TGTGCCAGCACCAAGGGACTGTCGGGTCAGCCCCAGCATTTT

V gene: TRBV7-8
J gene: TRBJ1-2
D gene: -
clone size: few
CDR3 protein: CASSLVPGDGYGYTF
CDR3 DNA: TGTGCCAGCAGCTTAGTGCCCGGGGACGGCTATGGCTACACCTTC

V gene: TRBV5-1
J gene: TRBJ2-5
D gene: -
clone size: -
CDR3 protein: CASSSLMDEGGETQYF
CDR3 DNA: TGCGCCAGCAGCTCACTTATGGACGAAGGAGGCGAGACCCAGTACTTC

V gene: TRBV7-2
J gene: TRBJ2-5
D gene: -
clone size: many
CDR3 protein: CASSRPWEETQYF
CDR3 DNA: TGTGCCAGCAGTAGACCTTGGGAAGAGACCCAGTACTTC

V gene: TRBV18
J gene: TRBJ2-7
D gene: -
clone size: few
CDR3 protein: CASSPPYDYGQYF
CDR3 DNA: TGTGCCAGCTCACCACCGTACGACTACGGGCAGTACTTC

V gene: TRBV19
J gene: TRBJ2-7
D gene: -
clone size: once
CDR3 protein: CASNPGRASYEQYF
CDR3 DNA: TGTGCCAGTAACCCTGGACGCGCCTCCTACGAGCAGTACTTC

V gene: TRBV12-3/TRBV12-4
J gene: TRBJ2-1
D gene: TRBD2
clone size: few
CDR3 protein: CASAPRASGHYNEQFF
CDR3 DNA: TGTGCCAGCGCTCCTCGTGCTAGCGGGCACTACAATGAGCAGTTCTTC

V gene: TRBV12-3/TRBV12-4
J gene: TRBJ2-3
D gene: -
clone size: few
CDR3 protein: CASSGPGALRDTQYF
CDR3 DNA: TGTGCCAGCAGCGGCCCCGGGGCCCTTAGGGATACGCAGTATTTT

V gene: TRBV30
J gene: TRBJ2-1
D gene: TRBD2
clone size: -
CDR3 protein: CAWRAGASEQFF
CDR3 DNA: TGTGCCTGGAGGGCGGGAGCCAGTGAGCAGTTCTTC

V gene: TRBV12-3/TRBV12-4
J gene: TRBJ2-3
D gene: -
clone size: -
CDR3 protein: CASSLAIDTQYF
CDR3 DNA: TGTGCCAGCAGTTTAGCGATAGATACGCAGTATTTT

V gene: TRBV7-3
J gene: TRBJ2-5
D gene: -
clone size: -
CDR3 protein: CASSLTIGETQYF
CDR3 DNA: TGTGCCAGCAGCTTAACAATCGGGGAGACCCAGTACTTC

V gene: TRBV30
J gene: TRBJ1-2
D gene: -
clone size: few
CDR3 protein: CAWQDTNYGYTF
CDR3 DNA: TGTGCCTGGCAAGACACCAACTATGGCTACACCTTC

V gene: TRBV27
J gene: TRBJ2-1
D gene: -
clone size: few
CDR3 protein: CASSFGQGRNEQFF
CDR3 DNA: TGTGCCAGCAGTTTTGGGCAGGGCCGCAATGAGCAGTTCTTC

V gene: TRBV11-1
J gene: TRBJ1-5
D gene: -
clone size: few
CDR3 protein: CASSWVLQPQHF
CDR3 DNA: TGTGCCAGCAGTTGGGTTCTCCAGCCCCAGCATTTT

V gene: TRBV3-1
J gene: TRBJ2-1
D gene: TRBD1
clone size: few
CDR3 protein: CASSRRENRGPYNEQFF
CDR3 DNA: TGTGCCAGCAGCCGCAGGGAAAACAGGGGGCCTTACAATGAGCAGTTCTTC

V gene: TRBV7-2
J gene: TRBJ2-1
D gene: TRBD1
clone size: -
CDR3 protein: CASSSDRDRGGNEQFF
CDR3 DNA: TGTGCCAGCAGCTCGGACCGGGACAGGGGAGGCAATGAGCAGTTCTTC

V gene: TRBV6-1
J gene: TRBJ2-7
D gene: TRBD2
clone size: -
CDR3 protein: CASMKRGSYEQYF
CDR3 DNA: TGTGCCAGCATGAAGCGGGGCTCCTACGAGCAGTACTTC

V gene: TRBV6-1
J gene: TRBJ1-1
D gene: TRBD1
clone size: -
CDR3 protein: CASRPWTGVNTEAFF
CDR3 DNA: TGTGCCAGCAGACCTTGGACAGGGGTGAACACTGAAGCTTTCTTT

V gene: TRBV2
J gene: TRBJ2-5
D gene: TRBD2
clone size: -
CDR3 protein: CATTLPGRSSGETQYF
CDR3 DNA: TGTGCCACGACGTTACCGGGACGCAGTAGCGGGGAGACCCAGTACTTC

V gene: TRBV7-2
J gene: TRBJ2-1
D gene: -
clone size: -
CDR3 protein: CASSAGPTSSKQFF
CDR3 DNA: TGTGCCAGCAGCGCGGGCCCAACTAGTTCTAAGCAGTTCTTC

V gene: TRBV2
J gene: TRBJ2-3
D gene: -
clone size: -
CDR3 protein: CASRLVSVVGTDTQYF
CDR3 DNA: TGTGCCAGCAGACTAGTTAGTGTCGTTGGCACAGATACGCAGTATTTT

V gene: TRBV7-9
J gene: TRBJ1-2
D gene: TRBD1
clone size: -
CDR3 protein: CASNLPGGNYGYTF
CDR3 DNA: TGTGCCAGCAATCTACCAGGGGGTAACTATGGCTACACCTTC

V gene: TRBV7-9
J gene: TRBJ1-1
D gene: -
clone size: -
CDR3 protein: CPSSLAARAGTEAFF
CDR3 DNA: TGTCCCAGCAGCTTAGCGGCCAGGGCTGGCACTGAAGCTTTCTTT

V gene: TRBV30
J gene: TRBJ1-1
D gene: -
clone size: -
CDR3 protein: CAWSSTGGGTFF
CDR3 DNA: TGTGCCTGGAGTTCCACTGGGGGGGGGACTTTCTTT

V gene: TRBV29-1
J gene: TRBJ2-1
D gene: -
clone size: -
CDR3 protein: CSAYRASYNEQFF
CDR3 DNA: TGCAGCGCCTACAGGGCCTCCTACAATGAGCAGTTCTTC

V gene: TRBV7-9
J gene: TRBJ2-2
D gene: -
clone size: -
CDR3 protein: CASRSSGKSTGELFF
CDR3 DNA: TGTGCCAGCAGGTCCTCAGGGAAGTCCACCGGGGAGCTGTTTTTT

V gene: TRBV7-9
J gene: TRBJ2-7
D gene: -
clone size: -
CDR3 protein: CASSSGAASYEQYF
CDR3 DNA: TGTGCCAGCAGCTCGGGGGCAGCTTCCTACGAGCAGTACTTC

V gene: TRBV20-1
J gene: TRBJ1-1
D gene: -
clone size: -
CDR3 protein: CSADGVMNTEAFF
CDR3 DNA: TGCAGTGCTGATGGGGTGATGAACACTGAAGCTTTCTTT

V gene: TRBV12-3/TRBV12-4
J gene: TRBJ2-3
D gene: -
clone size: -
CDR3 protein: CAIRMGGAGTDAQYF
CDR3 DNA: TGTGCCATCAGGATGGGCGGAGCTGGCACAGATGCGCAGTATTTT

V gene: TRBV2
J gene: TRBJ2-3
D gene: -
clone size: -
CDR3 protein: CASSEALVRSTDTQYF
CDR3 DNA: TGTGCCAGCAGTGAAGCGCTTGTCAGGAGCACAGATACGCAGTATTTT

V gene: TRBV4-1
J gene: TRBJ1-4
D gene: -
clone size: -
CDR3 protein: CASSWTDSNEKLFF
CDR3 DNA: TGCGCCAGCAGCTGGACAGACTCTAATGAAAAACTGTTTTTT